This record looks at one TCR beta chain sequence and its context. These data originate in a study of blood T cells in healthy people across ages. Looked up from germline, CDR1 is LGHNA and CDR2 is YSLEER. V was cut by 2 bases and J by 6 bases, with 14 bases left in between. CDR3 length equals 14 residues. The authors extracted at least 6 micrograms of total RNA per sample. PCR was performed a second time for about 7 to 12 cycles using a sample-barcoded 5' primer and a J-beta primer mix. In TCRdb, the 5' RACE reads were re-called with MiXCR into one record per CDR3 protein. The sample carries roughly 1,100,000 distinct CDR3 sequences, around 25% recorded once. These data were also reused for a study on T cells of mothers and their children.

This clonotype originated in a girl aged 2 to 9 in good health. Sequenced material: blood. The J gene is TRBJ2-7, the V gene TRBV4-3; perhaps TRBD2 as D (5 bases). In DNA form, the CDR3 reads TGCGCCAGCAGCCAAATGCTAGCCGGCGGCGAGCAGTACTTC. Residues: CASSQMLAGGEQYF.